Listed below are T cell receptor beta chains from one sample, sequenced in a study of shared clonotypes between healthy human individuals. The repertoire was sequenced with immunoSEQ multiplex PCR; TCRdb's copy has only in-frame clones and lacks some. The table includes roughly 2,300,000 clones, around 93% detected once. The sequenced sample was naive CD4+ T cells from PBMCs. These receptors all stem from a man in his late teens or twenties in good health. Some clones in this sample may be carry-over from other donors' samples. The CDR3 runs from the conserved cysteine through the conserved F or W. The order of the fields is J gene, V gene, D gene, clone size, CDR3 protein, CDR3 DNA. A D gene is named only where the DNA matches it firmly. Rows may omit the clone size; those that give it use once, few, many or a size class.

J: TRBJ2-7; V: TRBV27; D: TRBD2; size: .; CDR3: CASSLFSGSSYEQYF; DNA: TGTGCCAGCAGTTTATTTAGCGGGAGCTCCTACGAGCAGTACTTC
J: TRBJ2-5; V: TRBV30; D: TRBD1; size: .; CDR3: CAWRGGQGLETQYF; DNA: TGTGCCTGGAGGGGAGGACAGGGGTTGGAGACCCAGTACTTC
J: TRBJ1-5; V: TRBV2; D: TRBD1; size: .; CDR3: CASSLGQGLNQPQHF; DNA: TGTGCCAGCAGTTTGGGACAGGGGCTCAATCAGCCCCAGCATTTT
J: TRBJ2-1; V: TRBV9; D: .; size: .; CDR3: CASSLTPRRDNEQFF; DNA: TGTGCCAGCAGCCTAACCCCCCGGCGGGACAATGAGCAGTTCTTC
J: TRBJ2-5; V: TRBV29-1; D: .; size: .; CDR3: CSAARTQETQYF; DNA: TGCAGCGCGGCGCGGACCCAAGAGACCCAGTACTTC
J: TRBJ2-3; V: TRBV6-1; D: .; size: .; CDR3: CASSEALRDTQYF; DNA: TGTGCCAGCAGTGAAGCGCTAAGGGATACGCAGTATTTT
J: TRBJ2-5; V: TRBV5-1; D: .; size: .; CDR3: CASSLSGPGETQYF; DNA: TGCGCCAGCAGCTTGAGCGGACCGGGGGAGACCCAGTACTTC
J: TRBJ2-5; V: TRBV27; D: TRBD1; size: .; CDR3: CASSLIQGAGETQYF; DNA: TGTGCCAGCAGTTTAATACAGGGGGCTGGGGAGACCCAGTACTTC
J: TRBJ2-5; V: TRBV19; D: .; size: .; CDR3: CASSITWKKETQYF; DNA: TGTGCCAGTAGTATAACCTGGAAAAAAGAGACCCAGTACTTC
J: TRBJ2-7; V: TRBV28; D: .; size: .; CDR3: CASSPGGTPSYEQYF; DNA: TGTGCCAGCAGCCCCGGGGGGACACCCTCATACGAGCAGTACTTC
J: TRBJ1-3; V: TRBV30; D: .; size: .; CDR3: CAWTGVSGNTIYF; DNA: TGTGCCTGGACAGGGGTTTCCGGAAACACCATATATTTT
J: TRBJ2-3; V: TRBV28; D: TRBD2; size: .; CDR3: CASRSPGLAGRTDTQYF; DNA: TGTGCCAGCAGGAGCCCGGGACTAGCGGGACGCACAGATACGCAGTATTTT
J: TRBJ1-1; V: TRBV9; D: .; size: once; CDR3: CASSPSGGSEAFF; DNA: TGTGCCAGCAGCCCATCCGGGGGCTCTGAAGCTTTCTTT
J: TRBJ1-6; V: TRBV28; D: .; size: .; CDR3: CASNWVTGASPLHF; DNA: TGTGCCAGCAACTGGGTCACCGGAGCTTCACCCCTCCACTTT
J: TRBJ2-2; V: TRBV7-3; D: .; size: once; CDR3: CASSLFPGELFF; DNA: TGTGCCAGCAGCTTATTTCCCGGGGAGCTGTTTTTT
J: TRBJ2-5; V: TRBV19; D: .; size: .; CDR3: CASSIIRERQETQYF; DNA: TGTGCCAGTAGTATAATTCGGGAGCGACAAGAGACCCAGTACTTC
J: TRBJ2-7; V: TRBV6-1; D: .; size: .; CDR3: CASTSGSGDYEQYF; DNA: TGTGCCAGCACCTCCGGGAGCGGAGACTACGAGCAGTACTTC
J: TRBJ1-2; V: TRBV29-1; D: .; size: .; CDR3: CSVEGQQDSYGYTF; DNA: TGCAGCGTTGAAGGACAACAGGATTCCTATGGCTACACCTTC
J: TRBJ2-7; V: TRBV7-9; D: .; size: .; CDR3: CASSPNYEQYF; DNA: TGTGCCAGCAGTCCAAACTACGAGCAGTACTTC
J: TRBJ2-7; V: TRBV18; D: TRBD1; size: .; CDR3: CASSPKTGSSYEQYF; DNA: TGTGCCAGCTCACCAAAGACAGGGTCCTCGTACGAGCAGTACTTC
J: TRBJ2-1; V: TRBV7-2; D: .; size: once; CDR3: CASSLSRGPYNEQFF; DNA: TGTGCCAGCAGCTTAAGCAGGGGTCCCTACAATGAGCAGTTCTTC
J: TRBJ1-2; V: TRBV6-1; D: .; size: .; CDR3: CASSEGWGGQGYGYTF; DNA: TGTGCCAGCAGTGAAGGTTGGGGGGGGCAAGGCTATGGCTACACCTTC
J: TRBJ2-3; V: TRBV9; D: .; size: .; CDR3: CASSVGDGDTQYF; DNA: TGTGCCAGCAGCGTAGGTGATGGGGATACGCAGTATTTT
J: TRBJ1-1; V: TRBV28; D: .; size: .; CDR3: CASSPAAGGGTEAFF; DNA: TGTGCCAGCAGTCCGGCCGCCGGGGGCGGCACTGAAGCTTTCTTT
J: TRBJ2-1; V: TRBV11-2; D: .; size: once; CDR3: CASSSASSYNEQFF; DNA: TGTGCCAGCAGCTCAGCGTCCTCTTACAATGAGCAGTTCTTC
J: TRBJ2-3; V: TRBV5-1; D: .; size: .; CDR3: CASSLGNTQYF; DNA: TGCGCCAGCAGCTTGGGAAATACGCAGTATTTT
J: TRBJ1-4; V: TRBV5-1; D: TRBD1; size: once; CDR3: CASSLRRGPEEKLFF; DNA: TGCGCCAGCAGCTTGAGAAGGGGGCCTGAGGAAAAACTGTTTTTT
J: TRBJ2-7; V: TRBV11-2; D: .; size: .; CDR3: CASSLFGSQLNYEQYF; DNA: TGTGCCAGCAGCTTATTCGGGAGTCAACTGAACTACGAGCAGTACTTC
J: TRBJ1-5; V: TRBV10-3; D: TRBD1; size: .; CDR3: CAISPQGATSNQPQHF; DNA: TGTGCCATCAGCCCGCAGGGGGCAACCAGCAATCAGCCCCAGCATTTT
J: TRBJ2-7; V: TRBV6-6; D: .; size: .; CDR3: CASSYELAYEQYF; DNA: TGTGCCAGCAGTTACGAGCTGGCCTACGAGCAGTACTTC
J: TRBJ2-7; V: TRBV18; D: TRBD1; size: .; CDR3: CASSPIGQDYEQYF; DNA: TGTGCCAGCTCACCAATTGGACAGGATTACGAGCAGTACTTC
J: TRBJ2-6; V: TRBV29-1; D: .; size: .; CDR3: CSVDSTGANVLTF; DNA: TGCAGCGTTGATTCGACTGGGGCCAACGTCCTGACTTTC
J: TRBJ1-1; V: TRBV29-1; D: .; size: .; CDR3: CSARRGDNTEAFF; DNA: TGCAGCGCCCGACGGGGGGACAACACTGAAGCTTTCTTT
J: TRBJ2-3; V: TRBV7-9; D: TRBD2; size: .; CDR3: CASSTILATDTQYF; DNA: TGTGCCAGCAGCACAATACTAGCGACAGATACGCAGTATTTT
J: TRBJ2-5; V: TRBV4-1; D: .; size: .; CDR3: CASSLIGETQYF; DNA: TGCGCCAGCAGCCTAATTGGGGAGACCCAGTACTTC
J: TRBJ1-5; V: TRBV5-1; D: .; size: .; CDR3: CASSLQDGQPQHF; DNA: TGCGCCAGCAGCTTGCAAGATGGACAGCCCCAGCATTTT
J: TRBJ2-5; V: TRBV7-3; D: .; size: .; CDR3: CASSLGRLQETQYF; DNA: TGTGCCAGCAGCTTGGGGCGGTTACAAGAGACCCAGTACTTC
J: TRBJ2-7; V: TRBV9; D: TRBD1; size: .; CDR3: CASSVDGTGLYEQYF; DNA: TGTGCCAGCAGCGTAGACGGGACAGGGCTATACGAGCAGTACTTC
J: TRBJ2-1; V: TRBV5-6; D: TRBD2; size: .; CDR3: CASSAGTTLYNEQFF; DNA: TGTGCCAGCTCCGCAGGGACTACCCTATACAATGAGCAGTTCTTC
J: TRBJ1-3; V: TRBV7-2; D: .; size: .; CDR3: CASSFWGNTIYF; DNA: TGTGCCAGCAGCTTTTGGGGAAACACCATATATTTT
J: TRBJ1-1; V: TRBV5-1; D: .; size: .; CDR3: CASSPPTRNTEAFF; DNA: TGCGCCAGCAGCCCGCCCACCCGGAACACTGAAGCTTTCTTT
J: TRBJ1-2; V: TRBV4-1; D: .; size: .; CDR3: CASSRQLGRDYGYTF; DNA: TGCGCCAGCAGCCGTCAACTAGGGAGAGACTATGGCTACACCTTC
J: TRBJ2-1; V: TRBV2; D: TRBD1; size: .; CDR3: CASSSRQGLYNEQFF; DNA: TGTGCCAGCAGTTCGAGACAGGGCCTCTACAATGAGCAGTTCTTC
J: TRBJ1-2; V: TRBV25-1; D: .; size: .; CDR3: CASTEGLPEKGYTF; DNA: TGTGCCAGCACCGAAGGTCTCCCCGAGAAAGGCTACACCTTC
J: TRBJ1-1; V: TRBV4-2; D: TRBD1; size: .; CDR3: CASSQDEDRGETEAFF; DNA: TGTGCCAGCAGCCAAGACGAGGACAGGGGTGAAACTGAAGCTTTCTTT
J: TRBJ2-2; V: TRBV4-1; D: TRBD1; size: .; CDR3: CASSQDRGPTGELFF; DNA: TGCGCCAGCAGCCAGGACAGGGGCCCCACCGGGGAGCTGTTTTTT
J: TRBJ2-1; V: TRBV28; D: TRBD2; size: .; CDR3: CAGSREGRGSYNEQFF; DNA: TGTGCCGGGTCGCGGGAGGGCCGAGGCTCCTACAATGAGCAGTTCTTC
J: TRBJ2-1; V: TRBV30; D: .; size: .; CDR3: CAWSVGRLDEQFF; DNA: TGTGCCTGGAGTGTCGGCAGGTTGGATGAGCAGTTCTTC
J: TRBJ1-5; V: TRBV28; D: TRBD1; size: few; CDR3: CASSKAGTASNQPQHF; DNA: TGTGCCAGCAGTAAAGCAGGGACAGCTAGCAATCAGCCCCAGCATTTT
J: TRBJ2-7; V: TRBV10-3; D: .; size: .; CDR3: CAISERHEQYF; DNA: TGTGCCATCAGTGAGAGGCACGAGCAGTACTTC
J: TRBJ2-5; V: TRBV15; D: TRBD2; size: once; CDR3: CATSRDLISGRAGETQYF; DNA: TGTGCCACCAGCAGAGATTTAATTAGCGGGAGGGCCGGAGAGACCCAGTACTTC
J: TRBJ2-7; V: TRBV2; D: TRBD1; size: .; CDR3: CASSDQGASYEQYF; DNA: TGTGCCAGCAGTGACCAGGGGGCATCCTACGAGCAGTACTTC
J: TRBJ2-1; V: TRBV6-5; D: .; size: .; CDR3: CASTSSSYNEQFF; DNA: TGTGCCAGTACTTCGAGCTCCTACAATGAGCAGTTCTTC
J: TRBJ2-5; V: TRBV25-1; D: .; size: .; CDR3: CASSSGTPQETQYF; DNA: TGTGCCAGCAGTTCCGGGACACCCCAAGAGACCCAGTACTTC
J: TRBJ1-2; V: TRBV18; D: .; size: .; CDR3: CASSSGRIYGYTF; DNA: TGTGCCAGCTCATCCGGACGGATCTATGGCTACACCTTC
J: TRBJ2-7; V: TRBV5-1; D: TRBD1; size: .; CDR3: CASSPGTGGGEQYF; DNA: TGCGCCAGCAGCCCAGGGACAGGGGGCGGCGAGCAGTACTTC
J: TRBJ2-3; V: TRBV28; D: .; size: .; CDR3: CASSSPGRSTDTQYF; DNA: TGTGCCAGCAGTTCCCCAGGGAGGAGCACAGATACGCAGTATTTT
J: TRBJ2-7; V: TRBV28; D: .; size: .; CDR3: CASSFLLAVAYEQYF; DNA: TGTGCCAGCAGTTTTTTACTAGCCGTGGCTTACGAGCAGTACTTC
J: TRBJ2-7; V: TRBV18; D: .; size: .; CDR3: CASSPTSAIEQYF; DNA: TGTGCCAGCTCTCCAACAAGCGCTATCGAGCAGTACTTC
J: TRBJ2-7; V: TRBV19; D: TRBD2; size: .; CDR3: CASSIRTSGSLYEQYF; DNA: TGTGCCAGTAGTATTAGGACTAGCGGGTCCCTCTACGAGCAGTACTTC